Below are 18 T cell receptor beta chains sequenced from a single sample in a study of OX40 agonist ivuxolimab in advanced cancers. To prepare the library, the immunoSEQ multiplex PCR assay was applied. TCRdb limited this immuneACCESS table to in-frame rearrangements with V and J called. A share of clones is missing; checked studies link under half to unresolved V genes, and the rest is unexplained. The sample has some 98,000 clones on record, approximately 93% of them singletons. The ten largest account for over 0.2% of the sample. Sequenced material: CD4+ or CD8+ T cells sorted from blood, taken in a trial of the OX40 agonist ivuxolimab. Receptor source: an adult with an advanced solid tumor such as melanoma, head and neck, liver or kidney cancer.

The rearrangement uses TRBV7-9 and TRBJ1-1, with D possibly TRBD1 on 5 matching bases. With 1 base removed from V and 6 bases from J, the gap between germline ends came to 9 bases. The CDR3 contains 13 residues. Germline values: CDR1 SEHNR, CDR2 FQNEAQ (reference sequence). The CDR3 nucleotides read TGTGCCAGCAGCTTAGTCCGGGGGGCTGAAGCTTTCTTT. It translates to CASSLVRGAEAFF. Filled out from reference TRBV7-9 and TRBJ1-1, the complete variable domain reads DTGVSQNPRHKITKRGQNVTFRCDPISEHNRLYWYRQTLGQGPEFLTYFQNEAQLEKSRLLSDRFSAERPKGSFSTLEIQRTEQGDSAMYLCASSLVRGAEAFFGQGTRLTVV.

V gene TRBV28 combines with J gene TRBJ1-5, with 8 bases lining up with TRBD1. CDR1 is MDHEN and CDR2 is SYDVKM in the germline V gene. CDR3 length: 17 residues. The junction had 15 bases not matched to a gene; V was cut back by 6 bases and J by 5 bases. CDR3 in amino acids: CASSIPRDRILHQPQHF. CDR3 sequence (DNA): TGTGCCAGCAGCATCCCCAGGGACAGGATATTACATCAGCCCCAGCATTTT.

For this clone: The identical CDR3 is also encoded by other nucleotide sequences in the sample. Here the CDR3 reads CASSWGGNTEAFF. The CDR3 DNA reads as TGTGCCAGCAGCTGGGGGGGTAACACTGAAGCTTTCTTT. The rearrangement uses TRBV11-3 and TRBJ1-1; tentatively, D is TRBD1 (5 bases). CDR1 is SGHNT and CDR2 is YENEEA in the germline V gene. Trimming left V 4 bases short and J 2 bases short, with 8 bases between. This CDR3 has 13 residues.

The J gene is TRBJ2-1, the V gene TRBV4-2; D call uncertain. Germline CDR1 reads LGHNA; CDR2 reads YNFKEQ. The CDR3 totals 11 residues. Trimming took 3 bases from V and 6 from J, leaving 3 bases between them. For the CDR3, the DNA is TGTGCCAGCAGCCAGGTCAATGAGCAGTTCTTC. Its translation: CASSQVNEQFF.

The gene calls are TRBV6-6 and TRBJ1-1; D gene unclear. CDR1 is MNHNY, CDR2 SVGAGI, per germline (reference sequence). The CDR3 contains 12 residues. V gave up 5 bases and J gave up 11 bases, with 15 bases separating them. The CDR3 DNA follows: TGTGCCAGCAGTCGTCCCGGAGAGAAGGCTTTCTTT. It yields the protein CASSRPGEKAFF.

The V and J genes are TRBV18 and TRBJ2-7; D gene uncertain. Germline lookup yields CDR1 KGHSH and CDR2 LQKENI. The CDR3 sequence is 13 residues long. Trimming removed 2 bases at V and 5 bases at J, with 10 bases between. The CDR3 DNA sequence: TGTGCCAGCTCACCATTGATCGCCAACGAGCAGTACTTC. As protein: CASSPLIANEQYF.

The V call is TRBV30, the J call TRBJ1-2, with D uncertain. Germline V gene lookup returns CDR1 GTSNPN and CDR2 SVGIG (reference sequence). The CDR3 has 15 residues. The V end lost 2 bases, the J end lost 3 bases, and 16 bases lay between the germline ends. The CDR3 loop reads CAWSRPVLQDYGYTF. CDR3 nucleotides: TGTGCCTGGAGTAGACCGGTCCTCCAGGACTATGGCTACACCTTC.

The DNA for the CDR3 is TGTGCCAGCAGCCAAGAAAGCCGAGGCACAGATACGCAGTATTTT. Translation gives CASSQESRGTDTQYF. The V and J genes are TRBV4-2 and TRBJ2-3, with no clear D. The CDR3 is 15 amino acids. Trimming left V 0 bases short and J 1 base short, with 8 bases between. Looked up from germline, CDR1 is LGHNA and CDR2 is YNFKEQ.

This chain links TRBV6-5 with TRBJ1-6, with D unclear. The CDR3 totals 14 residues. The V end lost 5 bases, the J end lost 5 bases, and 10 bases lay between the germline ends. In germline, CDR1 is MNHEY, CDR2 SVGAGI. This chain's CDR3 is CASSAPSNNSPLHF. The CDR3 nucleotides are TGTGCCAGCAGTGCCCCCAGCAATAATTCACCCCTCCACTTT.

The genes are TRBV6-5 and TRBJ1-2, with a tentative D call TRBD1 (6 bases). The CDR3 loop spans 16 amino acids. Germline V gene data show CDR1 as MNHEY and CDR2 as SVGAGI. Trimming took off 4 bases at V and 3 bases at J, with 18 bases between the two ends. CDR3 in amino acids: CASSSPRGGSDYGYTF. The CDR3 DNA follows: TGTGCCAGCAGTTCCCCTAGAGGGGGAAGCGACTATGGCTACACCTTC.

The chain uses TRBV19 and TRBJ1-6; no reliable D call. V lost 1 base and J lost 9, with 13 bases in between. Germline V gene lookup returns CDR1 LNHDA and CDR2 SQIVND (reference sequence). The CDR3 covers 15 residues. CDR3 protein: CASSIGPAKSSPLHF. For the CDR3, the DNA is TGTGCCAGTAGTATAGGTCCAGCTAAGAGTTCACCCCTCCACTTT.

This clone was seen only a few times. The chain joins TRBV19 to TRBJ2-1; TRBD2 is a possible D gene (5 bases). Trimming left V 0 bases short and J 11 bases short, with 11 bases between. CDR1 and CDR2 (germline): LNHDA, SQIVND (reference sequence). This CDR3 is 13 amino acids long. CDR3 DNA: TGTGCCAGTAGTATAGATTGGACTTTGCAGCAGTTCTTC. Its protein product is CASSIDWTLQQFF.

The rearrangement uses TRBV6-4 and TRBJ2-1; no clear D. V gave up 6 bases and J gave up 6 bases, with 12 bases separating them. The CDR3 totals 13 residues. The germline gives CDR1 MRHNA, CDR2 SNTAGT. CDR3 DNA sequence: TGTGCCAGCAGCCTTAAGTCGGGCAATGAGCAGTTCTTC. This codes for CASSLKSGNEQFF.

The rearrangement links TRBV5-1 to TRBJ1-1; 9 bases match TRBD1. From germline, CDR1 is SGHRS and CDR2 YFSETQ. The V gene end was trimmed by 1 base and the J gene end by 5 bases; junction bases not matched to a gene: 3. CDR3 length: 14 amino acids. The DNA of the CDR3 is TGCGCCAGCAGCTTGTGGACAGGGGAAACTGAAGCTTTCTTT. Its protein product is CASSLWTGETEAFF. Variable domain in full (rest from reference TRBV5-1 and TRBJ1-1): KAGVTQTPRYLIKTRGQQVTLSCSPISGHRSVSWYQQTPGQGLQFLFEYFSETQRNKGNFPGRFSGRQFSNSRSEMNVSTLELGDSALYLCASSLWTGETEAFFGQGTRLTVV.

The gene calls are TRBV7-2 and TRBJ2-1, with D tentatively TRBD1 or TRBD2 (5 bases each). Trimming removed 7 bases at V and 2 bases at J, with 9 bases between. Germline V gene data show CDR1 as SGHTA and CDR2 as FQGNSA. The CDR3 contains 13 residues. This CDR3 reads CASKPGPYNEQFF. Written as DNA, the CDR3 is TGTGCCAGCAAGCCGGGACCCTACAATGAGCAGTTCTTC.

The chain has TRBV5-1 and TRBJ2-5, with no clear D. CDR1 is SGHRS and CDR2 is YFSETQ in the germline V gene. Trimming took off 0 bases at V and 1 base at J, with 10 bases between the two ends. CDR3 length: 15 residues. CDR3 region: CASSLAWPSQETQYF. The CDR3 nucleotides read TGCGCCAGCAGCTTGGCCTGGCCTTCCCAAGAGACCCAGTACTTC.

V is TRBV4-2 and J is TRBJ2-4, with 14 positions matching TRBD2. After removal of 4 bases from V and 8 bases from J, the junction contained 10 bases not matched to a gene. The germline gives CDR1 LGHNA, CDR2 YNFKEQ. There are 17 residues in the CDR3. The DNA for the CDR3 is TGTGCCAGCAGCCGGGGACTAGCGGGAGACGGGGGGGACATTCAGTACTTC. Translated, it gives CASSRGLAGDGGDIQYF.

The V and J genes are TRBV6-6 and TRBJ2-4; no firm D call. V was pared by 0 bases and J by 9 bases, with 15 bases between. Looked up from germline, CDR1 is MNHNY and CDR2 is SVGAGI (reference sequence). CDR3 length: 15 amino acids. The CDR3 spells CASSYSLERRGIQYF. CDR3 sequence (DNA): TGTGCCAGCAGTTACTCGCTAGAAAGGAGAGGCATTCAGTACTTC.